The following is a TCR beta chain sequence with its context. This sample was included in a study of blood T cell repertoires in COVID-19. About the study: There were acute and convalescent COVID-19 samples, and they came from the United States, Italy and Spain. In each case, the material was cDNA or gDNA derived from T cells, B-cell-depleted T cells, or PBMCs.

Original processing notes: Estimates of nucleated cell counts were drawn from the amplification of reference gene primers. Clones were sequenced by immunoSEQ multiplex PCR, and TCRdb holds only the in-frame ones, with some missing. V and J calls plus clone size are reproduced from that table; the DNA served to infer D and trimming. The data show 250,000 to 350,000 clones, around 91% seen once. Germline CDR1 SGHRS, CDR2 YFSETQ. This CDR3 has 14 residues. Trimming removed 2 bases from V and 7 bases from J; junction bases left unmatched: 2. V is TRBV5-1 and J is TRBJ2-2; 10 bases are a match to TRBD2. This clonotype originated in a woman aged 55-69 years with acute or convalescent COVID-19. The material sequenced was peripheral blood. For the CDR3, the DNA is TGCGCCAGCAGCTTAGCGGGAGGGCACGGGGAGCTGTTTTTT. Its translation: CASSLAGGHGELFF.